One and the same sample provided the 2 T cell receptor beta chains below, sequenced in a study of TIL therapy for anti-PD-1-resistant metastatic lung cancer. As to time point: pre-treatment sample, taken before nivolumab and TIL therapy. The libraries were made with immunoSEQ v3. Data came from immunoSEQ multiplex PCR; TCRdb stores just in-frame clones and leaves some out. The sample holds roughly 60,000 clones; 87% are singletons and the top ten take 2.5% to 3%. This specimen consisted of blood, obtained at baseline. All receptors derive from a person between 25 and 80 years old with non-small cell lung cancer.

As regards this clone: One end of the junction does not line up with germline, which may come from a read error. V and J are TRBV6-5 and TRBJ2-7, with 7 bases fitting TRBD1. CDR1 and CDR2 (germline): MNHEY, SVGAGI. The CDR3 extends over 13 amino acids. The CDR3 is CASHQELDRAPLF. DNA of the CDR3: TGTGCCAGCCATCAAGAGCTTGACAGGGCCCCCCTATTC.

CDR3 residues: CASSRDRGGYTF. The DNA for the CDR3 is TGTGCCAGCAGCCGGGACAGAGGTGGCTACACCTTC. The genes are TRBV5-4 and TRBJ1-2; 7 positions match TRBD1. CDR1 and CDR2 (germline): SGHNT, YYREEE (reference sequence). The length of the CDR3 is 12 residues. Losses at the gene ends were 4 bases for V and 7 bases for J; bases not matched to a gene: 4.